One and the same sample provided the 9 T cell receptor beta chains below, sequenced in a study of CD8 T cells in Susac syndrome. RNA totalling 0.5 to 1 ug underwent reverse transcription with random hexamers. TCRdb processed the immunoSEQ multiplex PCR reads anew with MiXCR; each CDR3 protein has one entry. Altogether about 200,000 distinct CDR3 sequences are present, approximately 94% being singletons, with the ten largest covering about 0.093%. The sequencing input was CD4+ T cells from PBMCs. The receptors stem from a human donor with multiple sclerosis.

On this clonotype: One end of the junction does not line up with germline, which may come from a read error. This chain connects TRBV6-5 to TRBJ2-1; 8 nucleotides line up with TRBD2. Germline V gene lookup returns CDR1 MNHEY and CDR2 SVGAGI. This CDR3 has 11 amino acids. The DNA of the CDR3 is TGTGCCAGCAGTACTCCGGGGGGGCCCCTCTTC. Translated: CASSTPGGPLF.

The chain uses TRBV2 and TRBJ1-1, with D perhaps TRBD1 (5 bases). V was pared by 8 bases and J by 6 bases, with 16 bases between. This CDR3 spans 13 amino acids. The germline CDR1 and CDR2 sequences are SNHLY and FYNNEI. CDR3 nucleotides: TGTGCCAGCGGTCCTGGGAGGGACTCTGAAGCTTTCTTT. It codes for CASGPGRDSEAFF. Full variable domain (rest looked up from reference TRBV2 and TRBJ1-1): EPEVTQTPSHQVTQMGQEVILRCVPISNHLYFYWYRQILGQKVEFLVSFYNNEISEKSEIFDDQFSVERPDGSNFTLKIRSTKLEDSAMYFCASGPGRDSEAFFGQGTRLTVV.

The chain employs TRBV27 and TRBJ2-7; perhaps D is TRBD1 or TRBD2 (6 bases each). V dropped 4 bases and J dropped 6 bases, with 16 bases sitting between them. This CDR3 comprises 14 residues. CDR1 is MNHEY, CDR2 SMNVEV, per germline (reference sequence). CDR3 in amino acids: CASSSRQEGGEQYF. As DNA, the CDR3 is TGTGCCAGCAGTTCCCGACAGGAGGGGGGCGAGCAGTACTTC.

The chain is built from TRBV20-1 and TRBJ1-5; D is unresolved. The length of the CDR3 is 14 residues. Trimming cost V 5 bases and J 3 bases, with 14 bases left between them. Germline lookup yields CDR1 DFQATT and CDR2 SNEGSKA (reference sequence). The chain's CDR3 is CSAGKDTFNQPQHF. The CDR3, as DNA: TGCAGTGCTGGAAAAGACACCTTCAATCAGCCCCAGCATTTT.

This chain links TRBV7-2 with TRBJ2-7; D not certain. Germline V CDR1 and CDR2: SGHTA, FQGNSA. Trimming shortened V by 6 bases and J by 0 bases, and 12 bases separated the two germline ends. This CDR3 is 14 amino acids long. CDR3 region: CASRRDWNSYEQYF. CDR3 nucleotides: TGTGCCAGCAGGAGAGACTGGAACTCCTACGAGCAGTACTTC.

The chain carries TRBV3-1 and TRBJ2-3, with 12 bases that match TRBD2. V shed 2 bases, J shed 6 bases, and the junction held 6 bases outside the gene matches. The CDR3 runs to 16 residues. Germline CDR1 reads LGHDT; CDR2 reads YNNKEL (reference sequence). CDR3 region: CASSQRLAGGPDTQYF. CDR3 nucleotide sequence: TGTGCCAGCAGCCAACGTCTAGCGGGGGGGCCGGATACGCAGTATTTT.

The chain recombines TRBV20-1 with TRBJ2-7; 9 bases are a match to TRBD2. The J segment lost 6 bases and the V segment lost 5 bases, leaving 8 bases of the junction unmatched. The germline V gene has CDR1 DFQATT and CDR2 SNEGSKA (reference sequence). The CDR3 consists of 13 residues. DNA of the CDR3: TGCAGTGCTGAGGGCGGGGGGGTCCGCGAGCAGTACTTC. Translation: CSAEGGGVREQYF.

V gene TRBV4-1 combines with J gene TRBJ2-5; 7 bases map to TRBD2. Germline V gives CDR1 MGHRA, CDR2 YSYEKL. The CDR3 contains 19 residues. J lost 2 bases, V lost 3 bases, and 18 bases had no gene match. The DNA for the CDR3 is TGCGCCAGCAGCCACCCGGGACTATCCCGGGGCCCCCTTCAAGAGACCCAGTACTTC. It encodes CASSHPGLSRGPLQETQYF.

This clonotype was picked up one time. V gene TRBV20-1 combines with J gene TRBJ1-2, with TRBD1 as a possible D gene (5 bases). The CDR3 covers 15 residues. Germline-derived CDR1 and CDR2 are DFQATT and SNEGSKA (reference sequence). Trimming stripped 3 bases from V and 1 base from J, with 15 bases between. CDR3 protein: CSASVQGFSNYGYTF. DNA for the CDR3: TGCAGTGCTAGCGTTCAGGGCTTTAGTAACTATGGCTACACCTTC.